This TCR beta chain was recovered during a study of blood T cell repertoires in COVID-19. Study context: Samples taken during acute and convalescent COVID-19 were collected in the United States, Italy and Spain.

Sequencing used immunoSEQ multiplex PCR; TCRdb keeps in-frame clones, though not all of them. The sample includes tens of thousands of clones, less than 95% seen only once; the top ten take 1%. The V gene's germline CDR1 is MNHNS and CDR2 SASEGT. V trimming: 2 bases; J trimming: 7 bases; junction bases outside the gene matches: 3. The CDR3 extends over 15 amino acids. This clone was counted a few times. The sequenced sample was peripheral blood. This receptor was obtained from a woman aged 50 to 60 in a cohort sampled during active COVID-19. This chain uses TRBV6-1 with TRBJ2-3, with TRBD2 identical over 13 bases. The CDR3 coding sequence is TGTGCCAGCAGTGAACTGGGACTAGCGGGACATACGCAGTATTTT. Its translation: CASSELGLAGHTQYF.